Listed below are T cell receptor beta chains from one sample, sequenced in a study of T cell responses to AZD1222 COVID-19 vaccine. Only in-frame clones appear in the TCRdb table, and some are missing; sequencing was by immunoSEQ multiplex PCR. In the table there are more than 85,000 clones, approximately 90% of which are singletons. Material: peripheral blood, obtained on day 0 of AZD1222 vaccination. The origin of the receptors is an adult in good health. Both conserved end residues are part of each CDR3. D genes are given only for firm matches. Clone size is shown for a subset of rows, as once, few, many or a class of expanded clone.

cdr3_length	v_call	j_call	clone_size	d_call	cdr3_aa	cdr3_nt
15	TRBV2	TRBJ2-2	NA	NA	CASTQGTLNTGELFF	TGTGCCAGCACCCAGGGCACTTTGAACACCGGGGAGCTGTTTTTT
13	TRBV18	TRBJ1-1	NA	NA	CASSSDRNTEAFF	TGTGCCAGCTCATCCGACAGGAACACTGAAGCTTTCTTT
14	TRBV5-1	TRBJ1-1	NA	NA	CASSPRNIQGEAFF	TGCGCCAGCAGCCCCCGGAATATACAGGGTGAAGCTTTCTTT
16	TRBV27	TRBJ1-1	NA	NA	CASSLSPFSGNTEAFF	TGTGCCAGCAGTTTATCCCCCTTCAGTGGGAACACTGAAGCTTTCTTT
15	TRBV5-5	TRBJ1-4	NA	NA	CASSLWAVGNEKLFF	TGTGCCAGCAGCTTGTGGGCGGTGGGTAATGAAAAACTGTTTTTT
14	TRBV7-2	TRBJ1-6	NA	NA	CASRLGPRNSPLHF	TGTGCCAGCAGATTGGGACCACGGAATTCACCCCTCCACTTT
16	TRBV29-1	TRBJ2-3	few	TRBD1	CSVAGIRDRETDTQYF	TGCAGCGTTGCCGGTATCAGGGACAGGGAGACAGATACGCAGTATTTT
15	TRBV18	TRBJ1-2	NA	TRBD1	CASSPPLQGLLAYTF	TGTGCCAGCTCACCACCTTTACAGGGGCTTCTGGCTTACACCTTC
14	TRBV7-2	TRBJ2-7	NA	NA	CASSLLGTRNEQYF	TGTGCCAGCAGCTTATTGGGGACTCGGAACGAGCAGTACTTC
15	TRBV13	TRBJ1-6	NA	TRBD1	CASSAGDRRNSPLHF	TGTGCCAGCAGCGCCGGGGACAGGAGGAATTCACCCCTCCACTTT
12	TRBV19	TRBJ1-5	few	NA	CASSMAGGPQHF	TGTGCCAGTAGTATGGCTGGGGGGCCCCAGCATTTT
15	TRBV6-5	TRBJ1-2	NA	TRBD1	CATAPGTGKGYGYTF	TGTGCCACCGCCCCTGGGACAGGGAAGGGGTATGGCTACACCTTC
14	TRBV5-1	TRBJ1-1	NA	NA	CASSLDGGSTEAFF	TGCGCCAGCAGCTTGGATGGGGGCAGCACTGAAGCTTTCTTT
13	TRBV12-3/TRBV12-4	TRBJ1-6	few	NA	CASSFGLEDPLHF	TGTGCCAGCAGTTTCGGCCTGGAAGATCCCCTCCACTTT
16	TRBV21-1	TRBJ1-2	NA	NA	CASSKVGRAPNYGYTF	TGTGCCAGCAGCAAGGTTGGCAGGGCCCCAAACTATGGCTACACCTTC
13	TRBV6-2/TRBV6-3	TRBJ1-2	NA	TRBD1	CASSTTTGSGYTF	TGTGCCAGCAGTACAACGACAGGGTCCGGCTACACCTTC
11	TRBV24-1	TRBJ2-2	once	NA	CATSEAGELFF	TGTGCCACCAGTGAGGCCGGGGAGCTGTTTTTT
14	TRBV7-9	TRBJ2-3	NA	NA	CASSLAGILDTQYF	TGTGCCAGCAGCTTAGCTGGGATCCTCGATACGCAGTATTTT
16	TRBV6-6	TRBJ2-5	NA	NA	CASSYPPARDQETQYF	TGTGCCAGCAGTTACCCGCCGGCCCGGGATCAAGAGACCCAGTACTTC
14	TRBV10-2	TRBJ2-3	NA	NA	CASSIPASTDTQYF	TGCGCCAGCAGTATACCGGCTAGCACAGATACGCAGTATTTT
16	TRBV19	TRBJ1-6	NA	TRBD1	CASSPQNAGGYSPLHF	TGTGCCAGTAGTCCTCAGAATGCAGGGGGATATTCACCCCTCCACTTT
13	TRBV19	TRBJ2-7	NA	NA	CASGVGWSYEQYF	TGTGCCTCCGGGGTGGGGTGGTCCTACGAGCAGTACTTC
12	TRBV29-1	TRBJ1-4	NA	NA	CSAKEGNEKLFF	TGCAGCGCCAAAGAGGGGAATGAAAAACTGTTTTTT
15	TRBV9	TRBJ1-3	NA	TRBD1	CASSTGVLYGNTIYF	TGTGCCAGCAGTACAGGGGTTCTTTATGGAAACACCATATATTTT
15	TRBV7-2	TRBJ2-5	NA	NA	CASSLEAGQIGTQYF	TGTGCCAGCAGCTTAGAGGCGGGTCAGATTGGGACCCAGTACTTC
13	TRBV7-3	TRBJ1-2	NA	NA	CASSPDSDGGYTF	TGTGCCAGCAGCCCGGACAGTGACGGGGGCTACACCTTC
14	TRBV18	TRBJ2-1	NA	TRBD2	CASSPLAGGNEQFF	TGTGCCAGCTCACCACTTGCGGGAGGGAATGAGCAGTTCTTC
16	TRBV18	TRBJ2-5	NA	TRBD2	CASSSLAGVLQETQYF	TGTGCCAGCTCATCCCTAGCGGGAGTCCTCCAAGAGACCCAGTACTTC
14	TRBV7-8	TRBJ2-1	NA	TRBD1	CASSHRDRGSEQFF	TGTGCCAGCAGCCACCGAGACAGGGGTAGTGAGCAGTTCTTC
14	TRBV5-1	TRBJ1-1	NA	TRBD1	CASSRTGGNTEAFF	TGCGCCAGCAGCAGGACAGGGGGCAACACTGAAGCTTTCTTT
12	TRBV7-9	TRBJ2-7	NA	TRBD1	CASTPGQGRQYF	TGTGCCAGCACCCCCGGACAGGGAAGGCAGTACTTC
13	TRBV2	TRBJ1-2	NA	TRBD1	CASSPGTDWGYTF	TGTGCCAGCAGTCCCGGGACAGATTGGGGCTACACCTTC
13	TRBV24-1	TRBJ1-6	NA	TRBD1	CAAHRGYNSPLHF	TGTGCCGCACACAGGGGGTATAATTCACCCCTCCACTTT
12	TRBV2	TRBJ2-7	NA	NA	CASSERSYEQYF	TGTGCCAGCAGTGAGCGATCCTACGAGCAGTACTTC
14	TRBV4-1	TRBJ2-7	once	NA	CASSQAPNSYEQYF	TGCGCCAGCAGCCAAGCACCGAACTCCTACGAGCAGTACTTC
12	TRBV12-3/TRBV12-4	TRBJ1-5	NA	NA	CASSWGNQPQHF	TGTGCCAGCAGTTGGGGCAATCAGCCCCAGCATTTT
16	TRBV5-8	TRBJ2-1	NA	TRBD1	CASSGRTDRGRGEQFF	TGTGCCAGCAGCGGGCGTACTGACAGGGGGCGCGGTGAGCAGTTCTTC
16	TRBV7-2	TRBJ2-3	NA	NA	CASSLLVGSWADTQYF	TGTGCCAGCAGCTTATTGGTTGGGTCATGGGCCGATACGCAGTATTTT
15	TRBV6-6	TRBJ1-3	once	TRBD1	CASSPTGGSGNTIYF	TGTGCCAGCAGTCCGACAGGGGGCTCTGGAAACACCATATATTTT
17	TRBV4-2	TRBJ2-3	NA	TRBD2	CASSGLAGQSSTDTQYF	TGTGCCAGCAGTGGACTAGCGGGCCAGTCTAGCACAGATACGCAGTATTTT
16	TRBV14	TRBJ1-2	NA	NA	CASSRVAGGDGYGYTF	TGTGCCAGCAGCCGAGTCGCGGGAGGGGATGGGTATGGCTACACCTTC
14	TRBV7-9	TRBJ1-2	NA	TRBD1	CASSYRDRGYGYTF	TGTGCCAGCAGCTACCGGGACAGGGGCTATGGCTACACCTTC
13	TRBV6-5	TRBJ2-7	NA	NA	CASSPTMQTEQYF	TGTGCCAGCAGCCCAACCATGCAGACTGAGCAGTACTTC
14	TRBV7-6	TRBJ2-7	few	TRBD1	CASSSNRGRHEQYF	TGTGCCAGCAGCTCAAACAGGGGGCGGCACGAGCAGTACTTC
14	TRBV19	TRBJ1-4	NA	TRBD1	CASSWGQLNEKLFF	TGTGCCAGTAGTTGGGGACAGCTTAATGAAAAACTGTTTTTT
15	TRBV19	TRBJ1-1	once	NA	CASSIAPWGNTEAFF	TGTGCCAGTAGTATAGCCCCCTGGGGGAACACTGAAGCTTTCTTT
15	TRBV29-1	TRBJ1-2	NA	NA	CSVAVVGGSYYGYTF	TGCAGCGTTGCGGTAGTGGGAGGGTCCTACTATGGCTACACCTTC
15	TRBV2	TRBJ2-1	NA	TRBD1	CASSGTGGSYNEQFF	TGTGCCAGCAGTGGGACAGGGGGGTCCTACAATGAGCAGTTCTTC
13	TRBV2	TRBJ2-1	NA	NA	CASTPLPGTEQFF	TGTGCCAGCACTCCCCTACCCGGGACAGAGCAGTTCTTC
13	TRBV5-8	TRBJ2-3	few	NA	CASSRPVSDTQYF	TGTGCCAGCAGCCGGCCTGTTTCAGATACGCAGTATTTT
15	TRBV2	TRBJ1-6	NA	TRBD1	CASSAQGLYNSPLHF	TGTGCCAGCAGCGCACAGGGGCTCTATAATTCACCCCTCCACTTT
14	TRBV5-6	TRBJ2-7	NA	NA	CASSWGTGAYEQYF	TGTGCCAGCAGCTGGGGCACTGGGGCCTACGAGCAGTACTTC
14	TRBV19	TRBJ2-1	NA	NA	CASSIDRYYNEQFF	TGTGCCAGTAGTATCGACAGGTATTACAATGAGCAGTTCTTC
13	TRBV11-2	TRBJ2-2	NA	TRBD2	CAGAGGRTGELFF	TGTGCGGGCGCGGGGGGCCGAACCGGGGAGCTGTTTTTT
17	TRBV2	TRBJ1-1	NA	NA	CASSEADFFSLGTEAFF	TGTGCCAGCAGTGAAGCGGACTTTTTTTCGCTCGGCACTGAAGCTTTCTTT
13	TRBV19	TRBJ1-5	NA	NA	CASSWGGLQPQHF	TGTGCCAGTAGTTGGGGCGGGTTGCAGCCCCAGCATTTT
13	TRBV5-6	TRBJ1-5	NA	NA	CASSSAGSQPQHF	TGTGCCAGCAGCTCTGCAGGGAGTCAGCCCCAGCATTTT
12	TRBV5-1	TRBJ1-2	NA	NA	CASSGQGESYTF	TGCGCCAGCAGCGGGCAGGGAGAAAGCTACACCTTC
15	TRBV19	TRBJ1-1	NA	NA	CASSMSEGVVTEAFF	TGTGCCAGTAGTATGAGTGAGGGGGTGGTCACTGAAGCTTTCTTT
12	TRBV7-9	TRBJ1-2	NA	NA	CASTLGNYGYTF	TGTGCCAGCACCCTAGGGAATTATGGCTACACCTTC